The 18 T cell receptor beta chains below come from one sample, sequenced in a study of T cell repertoires in cytomegalovirus infection. One entry per CDR3 protein results from TCRdb running MiXCR on the reads. Of some 180,000 distinct CDR3 sequences in the sample, about 18% are singletons; the top ten hold under 30%. Sequencing was done on a sample of CD8+ T cells from PBMCs. Receptors originate from a human donor in good health (CMV status not recorded). Some clones in this sample may be carry-over from other donors' samples.

V gene TRBV20-1 combines with J gene TRBJ2-2; 8 bases fit TRBD2. The CDR3 runs to 16 residues. Germline V gene data show CDR1 as DFQATT and CDR2 as SNEGSKA (reference sequence). V gave up 0 bases and J gave up 3 bases; unmatched junction bases: 6. The CDR3 coding sequence is TGCAGTGCTAGAGATCCAGCGGGGGCCGACACCGGGGAGCTGTTTTTT. As protein: CSARDPAGADTGELFF.

This chain joins TRBV7-9 and TRBJ1-2; no reliable D call. Trimming pared 7 bases from V and 8 bases from J, leaving 14 bases between. Germline CDR1 SEHNR, CDR2 FQNEAQ (reference sequence). The length of the CDR3 is 12 residues. The CDR3 nucleotides read TGTGCCAGCACCCAGGAGCCGGCCGGCTACACCTTC. Protein sequence: CASTQEPAGYTF.

The chain couples TRBV24-1 to TRBJ2-1; 7 bases fit TRBD2. V lost 2 bases and J lost 2; bases outside the gene matches: 5. Germline CDR1 reads KGHDR; CDR2 reads SFDVKD. CDR3 length equals 16 residues. CDR3 sequence reads: CATSDSSGTPYNEQFF. CDR3 sequence (DNA): TGTGCCACCAGTGATTCCAGCGGGACCCCCTACAATGAGCAGTTCTTC.

This clonotype was detected a few times. The V and J genes are TRBV12-3 or TRBV12-4 and TRBJ1-6; D is unclear. This CDR3 has 13 residues. V dropped 4 bases and J dropped 6 bases, with 7 bases sitting between them. The CDR3 here is CASSYRVNSPLHF. CDR3 coding DNA: TGTGCCAGCAGTTACCGGGTTAATTCACCCCTCCACTTT.

The rearrangement joins TRBV7-9 to TRBJ1-2; TRBD1 might be the D (5 bases). The CDR3 has 15 residues. Germline-derived CDR1 and CDR2 are SEHNR and FQNEAQ (reference sequence). Trimming cost V 10 bases and J 0 bases, with 18 bases left between them. The CDR3 is CAIGEKRNANYGYTF. CDR3 nucleotide sequence: TGTGCCATAGGGGAGAAAAGAAACGCTAACTATGGCTACACCTTC. Using reference TRBV7-9 and TRBJ1-2 for the parts outside the CDR3, the full variable domain is DTGVSQNPRHKITKRGQNVTFRCDPISEHNRLYWYRQTLGQGPEFLTYFQNEAQLEKSRLLSDRFSAERPKGSFSTLEIQRTEQGDSAMYLCAIGEKRNANYGYTFGSGTRLTVV.

This clonotype was seen only a few times. The junction differs from germline at one of its ends, possibly a read error. The rearrangement joins TRBV7-7 to TRBJ1-1; TRBD1 aligns across 9 bases. The CDR3 sequence is 13 residues long. Germline V gene data show CDR1 as SSHAT and CDR2 as FNYEAQ (reference sequence). The CDR3 bases are TGTGCTAGCAGCTACGGGACAGGGAGTGAAGCTTTCTTT. This gives the protein CASSYGTGSEAFF. Full variable domain (remainder filled in from reference TRBV7-7 and TRBJ1-1): GAGVSQSPRYKVTKRGQDVTLRCDPISSHATLYWYQQALGQGPEFLTYFNYEAQPDKSGLPSDRFSAERPEGSISTLTIQRTEQRDSAMYRCASSYGTGSEAFFGQGTRLTVV.

V is TRBV6-2 or TRBV6-3 and J is TRBJ1-2; D not resolved. This CDR3 is built from 11 residues. CDR1 is MNHEY and CDR2 is SVGEGT in the germline V gene. V lost 5 bases and J lost 3, with 4 bases in between. CDR3 nucleotide sequence: TGTGCCAGCAGTCAGCACTATGGCTACACCTTC. This translates into CASSQHYGYTF.

The table lists this clonotype with a few counts. The rearrangement uses TRBV7-2 and TRBJ1-5; no reliable D call. Germline V gives CDR1 SGHTA, CDR2 FQGNSA. V lost 4 bases and J 3 bases, leaving 10 bases between the germline ends. This CDR3 is 14 amino acids long. CDR3 sequence (DNA): TGTGCCAGCAGCTCGCCCTGGGTCAATCAGCCCCAGCATTTT. Encoded protein: CASSSPWVNQPQHF.

This clonotype was seen only a few times. The CDR3 loop is CASSSTGTGSYEQYF. CDR3 in DNA: TGTGCCAGCAGCTCCACCGGGACAGGGTCCTACGAGCAGTACTTC. The chain uses TRBV5-6 and TRBJ2-7; 9 positions match TRBD1. V was pared by 3 bases and J by 1 base, with 5 bases of the junction left unmatched. There are 15 residues in the CDR3. CDR1 and CDR2 (germline): SGHDT, YYEEEE.

This rearrangement joins TRBV6-2 or TRBV6-3 to TRBJ1-5; 7 bases map to TRBD1. This CDR3 spans 15 amino acids. V lost 5 bases to trimming and J lost 1 base; unmatched junction nucleotides: 5. Germline CDR1 is MNHEY and CDR2 is SVGEGT. The CDR3: CASSGQGESNQPQHF. The CDR3 DNA is TGTGCCAGCAGTGGGCAGGGGGAGAGCAATCAGCCCCAGCATTTT.

This sequence joins TRBV4-1 and TRBJ2-3, with D maybe TRBD2 (6 bases). Germline CDR1 and CDR2: MGHRA and YSYEKL. V lost 0 bases, J lost 3 bases, and 7 bases lay in between. This CDR3 spans 14 amino acids. The CDR3 DNA sequence: TGCGCCAGCAGCCAAGATGGAGGGACAGATACGCAGTATTTT. Protein product: CASSQDGGTDTQYF.

The genes are TRBV7-9 and TRBJ2-2; D uncertain. This CDR3 is built from 13 residues. Germline V gene data show CDR1 as SEHNR and CDR2 as FQNEAQ (reference sequence). Trimming removed 2 bases at V and 6 bases at J, with 7 bases between. The CDR3 DNA follows: TGTGCCAGCAGCTTAAAACTACCCGGGGAGCTGTTTTTT. Amino acids: CASSLKLPGELFF.

The chain links TRBV6-5 to TRBJ1-2, with D perhaps matching TRBD1 (5 bases). V was trimmed by 4 bases and J by 4 bases, leaving 13 bases between them. Germline loops: CDR1 MNHEY, CDR2 SVGAGI. This CDR3 is built from 14 residues. CDR3 DNA sequence: TGTGCCAGCAGTTCCTCCGGGACCCTCTATGGCTACACCTTC. The encoded protein is CASSSSGTLYGYTF.

The CDR3 coding sequence is TGTGCCAGCAGCTCAGAGTGGGACTCCTACGAGCAGTACTTC. Translating it yields CASSSEWDSYEQYF. The chain couples TRBV7-6 to TRBJ2-7; D gene ambiguous. Germline loops: CDR1 SGHVS, CDR2 FNYEAQ. The CDR3 consists of 14 residues. V was clipped by 4 bases and J by 0 bases, with 10 bases between them.

The chain combines TRBV11-2 with TRBJ1-2; 8 bases align to TRBD1. V was pared by 4 bases and J by 1 base, with 11 bases of the junction left unmatched. The CDR3 sequence is 17 residues long. CDR1 is SGHAT and CDR2 is FQNNGV in the germline V gene. CDR3 in amino acids: CASSSGDRTDSNYGYTF. In nucleotides, the CDR3 is TGTGCCAGCAGCTCAGGGGACAGGACGGATAGTAACTATGGCTACACCTTC.

The chain recombines TRBV20-1 with TRBJ2-7, with TRBD2 matching over 7 bases. Germline V gene data show CDR1 as DFQATT and CDR2 as SNEGSKA (reference sequence). The ends lost 1 base at V and 2 bases at J; junction bases unmatched: 5. This CDR3 region has 14 residues. The CDR3 region is CSARGGGTPYEQYF. The DNA for the CDR3 is TGCAGTGCTAGAGGGGGGGGTACCCCCTACGAGCAGTACTTC.

V gene TRBV12-3 or TRBV12-4 combines with J gene TRBJ1-3; tentatively, D is TRBD1 (5 bases). V lost 5 bases and J 2 bases, leaving 13 bases between the germline ends. The CDR3 consists of 15 residues. This CDR3 is CASSPRGIPGNTIYF. The CDR3, as DNA: TGTGCCAGCAGTCCGAGGGGTATTCCTGGAAACACCATATATTTT.

The chain employs TRBV5-1 and TRBJ2-5, with a weak D call TRBD1 (5 bases). CDR1 is SGHRS, CDR2 YFSETQ, per germline. The CDR3 loop spans 14 amino acids. Trimming stripped 0 bases from V and 5 bases from J, with 11 bases between. For the CDR3, the DNA is TGCGCCAGCAGCTTGGAGACAGACCGGGAGACCCAGTACTTC. This encodes CASSLETDRETQYF.